This record looks at one TCR beta chain sequence and its context. Its antigen is not known. The data were taken from a study of T cell clusters in autoimmune cytopenias. Some 38,000 genome equivalents of blood DNA were amplified for TRB. This CDR3 is built from 12 residues. Looked up from germline, CDR1 is LNHDA and CDR2 is SQIVND (reference sequence). TRB rearrangements were amplified by touch-down multiplex PCR with mixed TRB-A/B primers. TCRdb re-called the multiplex PCR reads; one entry per CDR3 protein, DNA not given. The sample yields roughly 9,500 distinct CDR3 sequences, of which the top ten take up around 4.2%. Study-wide points: TRB repertoire shifts in secondary cytopenia and chronic lymphocytic leukemia mostly reflected lymphoma, not autoimmunity.

The TCR was taken from a human donor with an autoimmune cytopenia or autoimmune hepatitis (not recorded which). This sequence joins TRBV19 and TRBJ1-6; lacking DNA, the TRBD1 call made by TCRdb goes unchecked. Specimen: peripheral blood. CDR3 in amino acids: CASSQGFGALHF.